One TCR beta chain is described in this entry. The data were obtained in a study of CD8+ T cells in alopecia areata. The CDR3 consists of 13 residues. V lost 2 bases and J lost 1, with 3 bases in between. Germline V gives CDR1 KGHSH, CDR2 LQKENI. Once RNA had been extracted, it was reverse transcribed into cDNA to act as the sequencing template. Assay used: immunoSEQ multiplex PCR; TCRdb lists only in-frame clones, some missing. The data hold over 150,000 clones, with roughly 60% observed a single time. The chain recombines TRBV18 with TRBJ1-5; D not resolved. The sequencing used CD4+ T cells sorted from blood, collected at week 0. The clonotype comes from a human donor with alopecia areata. The CDR3 nucleotides read TGTGCCAGCTCACCAGACAGCAATCAGCCCCAGCATTTT. This encodes CASSPDSNQPQHF.